The T cell receptor beta chain under discussion was sequenced for a study of blood T cell repertoires in COVID-19. Looking at the study overall: Sources were T cells, B-cell-depleted T cells, or PBMCs; the material itself was cDNA or gDNA.

The participants were between about 18 and 90 years old and came from about two dozen US areas. V shed 5 bases, J shed 0 bases, and the junction held 2 bases outside the gene matches. Germline CDR1 is GTSNPN and CDR2 is SVGIG (reference sequence). The CDR3 contains 13 residues. Authors' data handling: Amplifying reference gene primers gave estimates of nucleated cell counts. Profiling relied on immunoSEQ multiplex PCR, and the TCRdb table lists in-frame clones only, not all of them. Clonal size and the V and J genes are those of that table, whereas D and trimming came from the DNA. The sample contains under 250,000 clones, over 75% of which appear only once.

The V call is TRBV30, the J call TRBJ2-3; 7 nucleotides agree with TRBD2. The material sequenced was PBMCs or T cells enriched from blood (not recorded which). The TCR was taken from a man aged 40-50 years who had recovered from COVID-19. The CDR3 DNA is TGTGCCTGGGGAGCGGGAAGCACAGATACGCAGTATTTT. It yields the protein CAWGAGSTDTQYF.